This entry lists 13 T cell receptor beta chains sequenced from one sample in a study of blood T cell repertoires in COVID-19. Using immunoSEQ multiplex PCR, the repertoire was profiled, and TCRdb retains in-frame clones only, with some absent. In the table there are 210,000 or so clones, around 90% of which are singletons. Sequenced material: peripheral blood. The receptors here all came from a man aged 40-50 years with acute or convalescent COVID-19.

V and J are TRBV3-1 (or the pseudogene TRBV3-2) and TRBJ1-1; 9 bases align to TRBD1. Unmatched junction bases numbered 10, after V lost 6 bases and J lost 5 bases. The CDR3 spans 15 residues. The germline CDR1 and CDR2 sequences are LGHDT and YNNKEL (reference sequence). CDR3 protein: CASRHRDRERTEAFF. Here the CDR3 DNA reads TGTGCCAGCAGACACCGGGACAGGGAACGGACTGAAGCTTTCTTT.

This clone was recorded once. This sequence joins TRBV5-8 and TRBJ1-1; 8 positions match TRBD1. Germline V gene lookup returns CDR1 SGHTS and CDR2 YDEGEE. J lost 0 bases, V lost 6 bases, and 7 bases had no gene match. CDR3 length equals 15 residues. The CDR3 sequence: CASIHRDRLNTEAFF. CDR3 DNA sequence: TGTGCCAGCATCCACCGGGACAGGTTGAACACTGAAGCTTTCTTT.

The chain joins TRBV7-2 to TRBJ1-3, with D possibly TRBD1 on 5 matching bases. Germline V lookup: CDR1 SGHTA, CDR2 FQGNSA. There are 14 residues in the CDR3. The V and J ends lost 1 base and 4 bases respectively, with 8 bases between them. This chain's CDR3 is CASSLGTLGNTIYF. In nucleotides, the CDR3 is TGTGCCAGCAGCTTAGGGACACTGGGAAACACCATATATTTT.

The genes are TRBV2 and TRBJ2-5; 7 positions match TRBD2. The CDR3 spans 13 residues. The J segment lost 5 bases and the V segment lost 4 bases, leaving 4 bases of the junction unmatched. The germline CDR1 and CDR2 sequences are SNHLY and FYNNEI. As DNA, the CDR3 is TGTGCCAGCAGTGCGGTCGGGGGGGAGACCCAGTACTTC. This sequence encodes CASSAVGGETQYF. Combining the CDR3 with reference TRBV2 and TRBJ2-5 gives the whole variable domain EPEVTQTPSHQVTQMGQEVILRCVPISNHLYFYWYRQILGQKVEFLVSFYNNEISEKSEIFDDQFSVERPDGSNFTLKIRSTKLEDSAMYFCASSAVGGETQYFGPGTRLLVL.

The chain couples TRBV2 to TRBJ2-1, with unresolved D. V was pared by 1 base and J by 9 bases, with 7 bases between. Germline V lookup: CDR1 SNHLY, CDR2 FYNNEI. The CDR3 spans 12 residues. CDR3 sequence: CASSEDRGEQFF. CDR3 DNA sequence: TGTGCCAGCAGTGAAGACCGCGGTGAGCAGTTCTTC.

V and J are TRBV6-4 and TRBJ1-2; a weak D match, TRBD1 (5 bases). V was trimmed by 7 bases and J by 5 bases, leaving 14 bases between them. The germline V gene encodes CDR1 MRHNA and CDR2 SNTAGT. CDR3 size: 13 residues. The DNA for the CDR3 is TGTGCCAGCAAGGGGCCGGGACTTTATGGCTACACCTTC. This translates into CASKGPGLYGYTF.

J is TRBJ2-2 and V is TRBV5-8, with TRBD1 as a possible D gene (6 bases). The V gene lost 0 bases and the J gene lost 3 bases, with 9 bases spanning the gap. The length of the CDR3 is 15 residues. Germline V CDR1 and CDR2: SGHTS, YDEGEE. CDR3 residues: CASSLVRGYTGELFF. The CDR3 DNA follows: TGTGCCAGCAGCTTGGTCAGGGGATACACCGGGGAGCTGTTTTTT.

The chain links TRBV6-5 to TRBJ1-3, with D hard to call. V lost 4 bases and J 4 bases, leaving 11 bases between the germline ends. The CDR3 is 14 amino acids. Germline V CDR1 and CDR2: MNHEY, SVGAGI. DNA of the CDR3: TGTGCCAGCAGTTCAGCCAGGCTCGGAAACACCATATATTTT. This codes for CASSSARLGNTIYF.

The chain joins TRBV11-3 to TRBJ2-5; 9 bases are shared with TRBD1. With 4 bases clipped from V and 5 bases from J, the junction kept 5 bases outside the gene matches. The germline V gene has CDR1 SGHNT and CDR2 YENEEA. The CDR3 extends over 14 amino acids. The CDR3 here is CASSSGTGSETQYF. The CDR3 DNA sequence: TGTGCCAGCAGCTCAGGGACAGGGTCCGAGACCCAGTACTTC.

The V call is TRBV28, the J call TRBJ2-5; TRBD1 aligns across 7 bases. Germline lookup yields CDR1 MDHEN and CDR2 SYDVKM. This CDR3 has 13 residues. V lost 11 bases, J lost 3 bases, and 9 bases stayed unmatched. The CDR3 DNA reads TGTGCCGGAAGGGACAGTAGGGAAGAGACCCAGTACTTC. It is translated as CAGRDSREETQYF.

The rearrangement links TRBV7-6 to TRBJ2-3, with 16 bases fitting TRBD2. Germline V gene sequence: CDR1 SGHVS, CDR2 FNYEAQ. Trimming cost V 5 bases and J 2 bases; bases outside gene matches: 10. The CDR3 is 19 amino acids. CDR3 nucleotide sequence: TGTGCCAGCAGCCCCGGGGGACTAGCGGGGGGGCCGATCACAGATACGCAGTATTTT. Its translation is CASSPGGLAGGPITDTQYF.

The CDR3 reads CASSYSDTQYF. CDR3 DNA sequence: TGTGCCAGCAGTTATTCAGATACGCAGTATTTT. This rearrangement joins TRBV2 to TRBJ2-3; D not certain. This CDR3 is 11 amino acids long. V gave up 5 bases and J gave up 4 bases, with 4 bases separating them. Germline V gives CDR1 SNHLY, CDR2 FYNNEI.

The genes are TRBV3-1 (or the pseudogene TRBV3-2) and TRBJ1-2, with no clear D. The CDR3 is made up of 16 amino acids. Germline CDR1 reads LGHDT; CDR2 reads YNNKEL (reference sequence). V lost 4 bases and J lost 0, with 15 bases in between. CDR3 in DNA: TGTGCCAGCAGCCCCCTCAGTTTCGGGACTAACTATGGCTACACCTTC. It specifies CASSPLSFGTNYGYTF.